This is a list of T cell receptor beta chains from one sample in a study of blood T cell repertoires in COVID-19. Assay used: immunoSEQ multiplex PCR; TCRdb lists only in-frame clones, some missing. This sample carries 250,000 or so clones, 85% to 95% of them seen once, and the ten largest clones take roughly 0.79%. Input material: peripheral blood. These TCRs come from a man aged 25 to 40 with COVID-19, enrolled during active disease. Both conserved end residues are part of each CDR3. A D gene is named only where the DNA matches it firmly.

TRBV5-4,TRBJ2-5,TRBD2,CASSPTSGQETQYF
TRBV6-6,TRBJ1-4,NA,CASTLTERELFF
TRBV11-3,TRBJ2-7,TRBD2,CASSLDCLLGLQHSRYEQYF
TRBV6-2/TRBV6-3,TRBJ1-2,TRBD1,CASSYGQGTGGYTF
TRBV6-5,TRBJ1-4,TRBD1,CASRTGVEKLFF
TRBV6-5,TRBJ2-2,NA,CASTRKNTGELFF
TRBV6-5,TRBJ1-5,NA,CASSLSNQPQHF
TRBV7-2,TRBJ2-2,NA,CASSFEGVRPPGELFF
TRBV29-1,TRBJ2-7,NA,CSVKGTLSGEQYF
TRBV10-1,TRBJ1-1,NA,CASKGNRVVAEAFF
TRBV6-6,TRBJ1-6,NA,CGSGFSNISPLHF
TRBV9,TRBJ2-3,NA,CASSVVLTDTQYF
TRBV12-5,TRBJ2-4,TRBD1,CASGLAGTGGIRAKNIQYF
TRBV28,TRBJ2-7,TRBD1,CASRQGAQEYEQYF
TRBV5-1,TRBJ2-7,NA,CASSPGSGLTYEQYF
TRBV5-1,TRBJ2-1,NA,CASSLSGTSYNEQFF
TRBV9,TRBJ2-3,NA,CASSGIRQTDTQYF
TRBV7-9,TRBJ1-1,NA,CASSLSQGNTEAFF